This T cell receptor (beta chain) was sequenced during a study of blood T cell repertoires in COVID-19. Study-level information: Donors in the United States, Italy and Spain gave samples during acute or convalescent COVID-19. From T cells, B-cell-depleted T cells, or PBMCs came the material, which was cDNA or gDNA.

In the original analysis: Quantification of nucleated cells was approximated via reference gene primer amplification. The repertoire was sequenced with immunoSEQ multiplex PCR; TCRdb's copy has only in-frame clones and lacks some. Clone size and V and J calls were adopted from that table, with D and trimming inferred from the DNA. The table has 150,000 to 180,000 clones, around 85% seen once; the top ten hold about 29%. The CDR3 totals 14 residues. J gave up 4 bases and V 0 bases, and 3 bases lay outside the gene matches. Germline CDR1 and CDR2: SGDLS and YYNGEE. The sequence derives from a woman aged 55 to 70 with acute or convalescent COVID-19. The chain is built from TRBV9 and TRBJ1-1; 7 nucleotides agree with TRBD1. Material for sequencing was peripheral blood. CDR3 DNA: TGTGCCAGCAGCGTAGTATGGGACAGCACTGAAGCTTTCTTT. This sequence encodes CASSVVWDSTEAFF.